The 13 T cell receptor beta chains presented below share a single source sample, sequenced in a study of shared clonotypes between healthy human individuals. TCRdb's table, derived via immunoSEQ multiplex PCR, lists solely in-frame clones and lacks some. The sample lists about 660,000 clones, roughly 70% occurring once. Sequences were obtained from memory CD4+ T cells sorted from blood. Described subset: CD45RA-negative fraction. These receptors were obtained from a woman in her 30s in good health.

V gene TRBV28 combines with J gene TRBJ1-3; D gene unclear. Per the germline V gene, CDR1 is MDHEN and CDR2 is SYDVKM. V shed 7 bases and J shed 2 bases, with 6 bases lying between them. This CDR3 is 12 amino acids long. CDR3 sequence: CASTMTGNTIYF. The CDR3 DNA sequence: TGTGCCAGCACAATGACTGGAAACACCATATATTTT. Looking up the rest from reference TRBV28 and TRBJ1-3 gives the full variable domain: DVKVTQSSRYLVKRTGEKVFLECVQDMDHENMFWYRQDPGLGLRLIYFSYDVKMKEKGDIPEGYSVSREKKERFSLILESASTNQTSMYLCASTMTGNTIYFGEGSWLTVV.

The rearrangement joins TRBV19 to TRBJ1-5, with a weak D call TRBD1 (5 bases). The V and J ends lost 8 bases and 6 bases respectively, with 17 bases between them. The V gene's germline CDR1 is LNHDA and CDR2 SQIVND (reference sequence). The CDR3 covers 14 residues. In DNA, the CDR3 is TGTGCCAGTGAAATCAGGGCTTCGCGTCAGCCCCAGCATTTT. This sequence encodes CASEIRASRQPQHF.

Worth noting for this clone: At the DNA level, this CDR3 is encoded by other sequences in the same sample as well. The rearrangement links TRBV14 to TRBJ1-1; 9 bases align to TRBD1. This CDR3 spans 15 amino acids. Germline V CDR1 and CDR2: SGHDN, FVKESK. Unmatched junction bases numbered 3, after V lost 0 bases and J lost 4 bases. CDR3: CASSQDLGQGTEAFF. In DNA, the CDR3 is TGTGCCAGCAGCCAAGATTTGGGACAGGGCACTGAAGCTTTCTTT.

This clone showed up just a few times. The chain uses TRBV5-1 and TRBJ2-1, with 9 bases identical to TRBD2. Germline V gene lookup returns CDR1 SGHRS and CDR2 YFSETQ. The CDR3 totals 15 residues. The ends lost 5 bases at V and 9 bases at J; junction bases unmatched: 12. CDR3 region: CASSLAGSADGEQFF. The CDR3, as DNA: TGCGCCAGCAGTCTAGCGGGGTCGGCGGACGGTGAGCAGTTCTTC.

This rearrangement joins TRBV7-8 to TRBJ1-2; D is unresolved. V was clipped by 7 bases and J by 4 bases, with 10 bases between them. Germline CDR1 SGHVS, CDR2 FQNEAQ. CDR3 length equals 12 residues. CDR3: CASTTDPYGYTF. DNA for the CDR3: TGTGCCAGCACCACAGACCCCTATGGCTACACCTTC.

The chain combines TRBV19 with TRBJ1-5; D uncertain. V lost 8 bases, J lost 9 bases, and 14 bases lay in between. In germline, CDR1 is LNHDA, CDR2 SQIVND (reference sequence). This CDR3 contains 12 residues. DNA of the CDR3: TGTGCCAGTCGGGAGGACTGGAGGCCCCAGCATTTT. Its protein is CASREDWRPQHF.

This clone was picked up many times. This specimen includes other DNA sequences encoding the same CDR3. The chain links TRBV29-1 to TRBJ2-7; D gene uncertain. There are 11 residues in the CDR3. Trimming stripped 4 bases from V and 6 bases from J, with 10 bases between. The V gene's germline CDR1 is SQVTM and CDR2 ANQGSEA. The CDR3 here is CSVAWDLEQYF. In DNA, the CDR3 is TGCAGCGTTGCATGGGATCTCGAGCAGTACTTC.

V usage is TRBV11-3 and J usage is TRBJ2-1; D tentatively fits TRBD1 or TRBD2 (5 bases each). CDR1 is SGHNT, CDR2 YENEEA, per germline. The CDR3 loop spans 13 amino acids. V dropped 1 base and J dropped 10 bases, with 11 bases sitting between them. The CDR3 loop reads CASSLGGLSEQFF. The CDR3 coding sequence is TGTGCCAGCAGCTTAGGGGGGTTGTCCGAGCAGTTCTTC.

The chain is built from TRBV30 and TRBJ1-2, with D tentatively TRBD1 (5 bases). Per germline, CDR1 GTSNPN and CDR2 SVGIG (reference sequence). Deletions cut 4 bases from V and 4 bases from J, with 16 bases between. The CDR3 loop spans 14 amino acids. The CDR3 DNA sequence: TGTGCCTGGACCACCCACGCAGGGATCTATGGCTACACCTTC. Translation gives CAWTTHAGIYGYTF.

In its sample, this clone was seen once. V is TRBV19 and J is TRBJ1-5; a weak D match, TRBD1 (5 bases). With 4 bases removed from V and 3 bases from J, the gap between germline ends came to 16 bases. Germline CDR1 and CDR2: LNHDA and SQIVND (reference sequence). There are 16 residues in the CDR3. CDR3 sequence reads: CASSTLTARFNQPQHF. In DNA, the CDR3 is TGTGCCAGTAGTACGCTGACAGCAAGATTCAATCAGCCCCAGCATTTT.

The genes are TRBV2 and TRBJ1-2; 10 positions match TRBD1. CDR3 length equals 16 residues. CDR1 is SNHLY, CDR2 FYNNEI, per germline. Losses at the gene ends were 6 bases for V and 8 bases for J; bases not matched to a gene: 15. The CDR3 DNA sequence: TGTGCCAGCAGATGGAAGTCGAGACAGGGGGCGGAAGGCTACACCTTC. Protein product: CASRWKSRQGAEGYTF.

Concerning this clone itself: The sample contains more than one DNA sequence encoding this CDR3. The rearrangement joins TRBV2 to TRBJ2-1; D perhaps matches TRBD2 (6 bases). Deletions cut 3 bases from V and 6 bases from J, with 6 bases between. Looked up from germline, CDR1 is SNHLY and CDR2 is FYNNEI. The CDR3 loop spans 12 amino acids. This CDR3 reads CASSEGGNEQFF. CDR3 nucleotides: TGTGCCAGCAGTGAGGGAGGCAATGAGCAGTTCTTC.

A word on this clone: This sample includes further DNA sequences coding for the same CDR3. This chain joins TRBV5-1 and TRBJ2-1, with 7 bases lining up with TRBD1. The CDR3 has 15 residues. CDR1 is SGHRS and CDR2 is YFSETQ in the germline V gene. With V trimmed by 4 bases and J by 0 bases, 4 bases remained unmatched. This chain's CDR3 is CASSADRVSYNEQFF. The DNA for the CDR3 is TGCGCCAGCAGCGCAGACAGGGTCTCCTACAATGAGCAGTTCTTC.